This T cell receptor beta chain was captured in a study of cytomegalovirus exposure and HLA in healthy donors. In its sample, this clone was seen once. Its specificity is not known. Study-wide results and caveats: Owing to their indistinguishability, certain V segments, notably TRBV6-2 and TRBV6-3, were excluded. As confirmed in vitro, a few CMV-associated chains were specific for CMV antigens. Analyses of presence and absence presupposed an approximately uniform sequencing depth across donors. What was likely a sequencing artifact was a cluster of highly shared sequence variants.

The CDR3 length is 17 residues. Trimming took 5 bases from V and 0 from J; bases not matched to a gene: 13. Germline V lookup: CDR1 MDHEN, CDR2 SYDVKM. Vbeta (60) and Jbeta (13) primers were used in the PCR. TCRdb's copy holds only in-frame clones and misses some; the assay was immunoSEQ multiplex PCR. The sample contains roughly 120,000 clones, 79% of which appear only once. V is TRBV28 and J is TRBJ2-7; 7 nucleotides align to TRBD1. The clonotype was recovered from a man younger than 40 in good health and CMV-seropositive. Input material: PBMCs. DNA for the CDR3: TGTGCCAGCAGTGGCAGAAAGGGACAGATGCTCTCCTACGAGCAGTACTTC. Protein sequence: CASSGRKGQMLSYEQYF.